The 14 T cell receptor beta chains below all came from one sample that was sequenced in a study of tumor-infiltrating lymphocytes in localized non-small cell lung cancer. Sequencing was performed with immunoSEQ multiplex PCR; in TCRdb, only in-frame clones are kept and a portion is missing. The data hold roughly 12,000 clones, with roughly 89% observed a single time. Source material: lung tumor tissue. Receptors originate from a human donor with non-small cell lung cancer.

The chain combines TRBV6-6 with TRBJ1-2; 11 nucleotides align to TRBD1. V shed 8 bases, J shed 1 base, and the junction held 6 bases outside the gene matches. Germline loops: CDR1 MNHNY, CDR2 SVGAGI (reference sequence). The CDR3 has 15 amino acids. CDR3 coding DNA: TGTGCCAGCGAGGGACAGGGGGTAGTTAACTATGGCTACACCTTC. This gives the protein CASEGQGVVNYGYTF.

The rearrangement uses TRBV5-1 and TRBJ1-1, with D perhaps TRBD1 (6 bases). CDR3 length: 15 residues. The germline V gene has CDR1 SGHRS and CDR2 YFSETQ. V was clipped by 0 bases and J by 2 bases, with 11 bases between them. CDR3 protein: CASSLAGASNTEAFF. CDR3 nucleotide sequence: TGCGCCAGCAGCTTGGCGGGGGCCTCCAACACTGAAGCTTTCTTT.

This rearrangement joins TRBV7-6 to TRBJ1-5; D not resolved. The CDR3 is 13 amino acids. The germline V and J ends were trimmed by 5 bases and 4 bases, with 9 bases remaining between them. Germline V gene lookup returns CDR1 SGHVS and CDR2 FNYEAQ. Written as DNA, the CDR3 is TGTGCCAGCAGCCCCCCAAAGAATCAGCCCCAGCATTTT. This translates into CASSPPKNQPQHF.

V gene TRBV5-4 combines with J gene TRBJ2-6; D remains ambiguous. V gave up 2 bases and J gave up 2 bases, with 5 bases separating them. This CDR3 region has 14 residues. CDR1 is SGHNT and CDR2 is YYREEE in the germline V gene (reference sequence). The CDR3 coding sequence is TGTGCCAGCAGCTTTGTGGCTGGGGCCAACGTCCTGACTTTC. It yields the protein CASSFVAGANVLTF.

The genes are TRBV6-5 and TRBJ2-4; D uncertain. Germline CDR1 is MNHEY and CDR2 is SVGAGI. The CDR3 loop spans 14 amino acids. Between the trimmed V and J ends, which lost 0 bases and 9 bases, there was a span of 12 bases. CDR3 in amino acids: CASSYSEQSGIQYF. Here the CDR3 DNA reads TGTGCCAGCAGTTACTCGGAGCAGTCGGGCATTCAGTACTTC.

The chain carries TRBV6-1 and TRBJ2-3, with 10 nucleotides matching TRBD1. Per germline, CDR1 MNHNS and CDR2 SASEGT. The CDR3 extends over 15 amino acids. The V and J ends lost 6 bases and 3 bases, in that order; junction bases with no gene match: 6. The CDR3 here is CASRKDRGWTDTQYF. The CDR3 coding sequence is TGTGCCAGCAGAAAGGACAGGGGGTGGACAGATACGCAGTATTTT.

This chain joins TRBV5-6 and TRBJ1-5; maybe TRBD1 (5 bases). The V gene lost 0 bases and the J gene lost 6 bases, with 10 bases spanning the gap. Germline V lookup: CDR1 SGHDT, CDR2 YYEEEE. This CDR3 region has 14 residues. The CDR3 region has the DNA TGTGCCAGCAGCTTGGTTGGGGCGGGTCAGCCCCAGCATTTT. It encodes CASSLVGAGQPQHF.

This sequence joins TRBV7-2 and TRBJ2-6; D possibly uses TRBD1 or TRBD2 (5 bases each). The germline V gene has CDR1 SGHTA and CDR2 FQGNSA. V lost 5 bases to trimming and J lost 5 bases, with 19 bases between them. The CDR3 length is 17 residues. The DNA of the CDR3 is TGTGCCAGCAGCCCGGGACGGTCAAATGTCTGGGCCAACGTCCTGACTTTC. Protein product: CASSPGRSNVWANVLTF.

The gene calls are TRBV4-3 and TRBJ1-2; perhaps TRBD1 as D (5 bases). The V end lost 0 bases, the J end lost 4 bases, and 15 bases lay between the germline ends. Per the germline V gene, CDR1 is LGHNA and CDR2 is YSLEER. The CDR3 is made up of 16 amino acids. In DNA, the CDR3 is TGCGCCAGCAGCCAAGAAGCAGGGTTACCCTTCTATGGCTACACCTTC. The encoded protein is CASSQEAGLPFYGYTF.

The rearrangement uses TRBV7-2 and TRBJ2-7, with D maybe TRBD2 (5 bases). The V end lost 1 base, the J end lost 3 bases, and 13 bases lay between the germline ends. The CDR3 has 15 residues. Germline V gene lookup returns CDR1 SGHTA and CDR2 FQGNSA. CDR3 sequence (DNA): TGTGCCAGCAGCTTAGGTAGATCGGGGTTCTACGAGCAGTACTTC. Its translation: CASSLGRSGFYEQYF. Full variable domain (rest looked up from reference TRBV7-2 and TRBJ2-7): GAGVSQSPSNKVTEKGKDVELRCDPISGHTALYWYRQSLGQGLEFLIYFQGNSAPDKSGLPSDRFSAERTGGSVSTLTIQRTQQEDSAVYLCASSLGRSGFYEQYFGPGTRLTVT.

The chain joins TRBV21-1 to TRBJ1-3; the table names TRBD1, a call not compared with the DNA. TRBV21-1 is designated a pseudogene. There are 12 residues in the CDR3. Here the CDR3 reads CASSGTENTIYF. The DNA of the CDR3 is TGTGCCAGCAGTGGAACAGAGAACACCATATATTTT.

The J gene is TRBJ2-5, the V gene TRBV7-2; 8 nucleotides match TRBD1. The CDR3 sequence is 13 residues long. V gave up 6 bases and J gave up 5 bases; unmatched junction bases: 5. Germline V CDR1 and CDR2: SGHTA, FQGNSA. CDR3 loop: CASSQGAWETQYF. The CDR3 DNA reads TGTGCCAGCAGTCAGGGGGCGTGGGAGACCCAGTACTTC.

The chain has TRBV15 and TRBJ2-5, with D perhaps matching TRBD1 (5 bases). The CDR3 covers 15 residues. Germline loops: CDR1 LNHNV, CDR2 YYDKDF (reference sequence). Trimming took 0 bases from V and 3 from J, leaving 11 bases between them. This CDR3 is CATSRDLGREETQYF. CDR3 sequence (DNA): TGTGCCACCAGCAGAGATCTCGGCAGGGAAGAGACCCAGTACTTC.

V is TRBV5-1 and J is TRBJ2-5; 8 nucleotides line up with TRBD2. V gave up 1 base and J gave up 3 bases; unmatched junction bases: 2. The germline V gene encodes CDR1 SGHRS and CDR2 YFSETQ. CDR3 length: 14 residues. In DNA, the CDR3 is TGCGCCAGCAGCTTGATTAGCGGGGAAGAGACCCAGTACTTC. Translating gives CASSLISGEETQYF.